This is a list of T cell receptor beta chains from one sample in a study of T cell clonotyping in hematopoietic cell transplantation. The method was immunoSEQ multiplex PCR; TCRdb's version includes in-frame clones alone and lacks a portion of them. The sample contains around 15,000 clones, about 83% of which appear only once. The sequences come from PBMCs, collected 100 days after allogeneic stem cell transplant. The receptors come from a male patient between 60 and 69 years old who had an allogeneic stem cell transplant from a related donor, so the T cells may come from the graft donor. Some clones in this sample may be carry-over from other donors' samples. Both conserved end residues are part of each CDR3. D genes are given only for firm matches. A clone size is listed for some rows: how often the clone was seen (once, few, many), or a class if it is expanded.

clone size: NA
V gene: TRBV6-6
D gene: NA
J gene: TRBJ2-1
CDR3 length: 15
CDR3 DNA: TGTGCCAGCAGCCCTGCCAGGAGCTACTACAATGAGCAGTTCTTC
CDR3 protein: CASSPARSYYNEQFF

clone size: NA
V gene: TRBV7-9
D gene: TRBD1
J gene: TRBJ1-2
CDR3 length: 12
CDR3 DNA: TGTGCCAGCAGCTCCCAGGGGGTAGGCTACACCTTC
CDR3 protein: CASSSQGVGYTF

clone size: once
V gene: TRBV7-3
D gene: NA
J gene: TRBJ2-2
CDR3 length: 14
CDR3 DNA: TGTGCCAGCAGCTTCGGGCCCTCCACCGGGGAGCTGTTTTTT
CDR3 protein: CASSFGPSTGELFF

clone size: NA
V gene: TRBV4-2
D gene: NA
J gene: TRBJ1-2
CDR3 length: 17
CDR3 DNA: TGTGCCAGCAGCCAACCTGGCGGCGTCCAGATCGACTATGGCTACACCTTC
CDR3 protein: CASSQPGGVQIDYGYTF

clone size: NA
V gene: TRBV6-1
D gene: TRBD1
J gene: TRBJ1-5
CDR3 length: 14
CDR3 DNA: TGTGCCAGCACCCCGGGACAGGCCGATCAGCCCCAGCATTTT
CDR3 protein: CASTPGQADQPQHF

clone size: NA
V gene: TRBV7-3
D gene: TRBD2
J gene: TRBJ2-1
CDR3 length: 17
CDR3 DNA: TGTGCCAGCAGCTTCCGTCTCTCTAGCGGGAGGAGGGATGAGCAGTTCTTC
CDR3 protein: CASSFRLSSGRRDEQFF

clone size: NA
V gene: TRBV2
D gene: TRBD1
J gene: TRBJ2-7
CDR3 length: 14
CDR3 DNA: TGTGCCAGCACTCTGGACAGGGTTTCCCACGAGCAGTACTTC
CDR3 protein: CASTLDRVSHEQYF

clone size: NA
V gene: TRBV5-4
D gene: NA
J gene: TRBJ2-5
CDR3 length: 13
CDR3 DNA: TGTGCCAGCAGCTTGCAGGGGGGTGAGACCCAGTACTTC
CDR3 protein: CASSLQGGETQYF

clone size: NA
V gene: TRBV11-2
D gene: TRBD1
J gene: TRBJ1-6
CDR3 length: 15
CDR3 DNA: TGTGCCAGCGGGCAGACAGGGGCCTATAATTCACCCCTCCACTTT
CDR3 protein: CASGQTGAYNSPLHF

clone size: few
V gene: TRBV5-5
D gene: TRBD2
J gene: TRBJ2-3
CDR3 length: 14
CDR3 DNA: TGTGCCAGCAGCTTGGGTCTAGCGGGGAATACGCAGTATTTT
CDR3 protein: CASSLGLAGNTQYF

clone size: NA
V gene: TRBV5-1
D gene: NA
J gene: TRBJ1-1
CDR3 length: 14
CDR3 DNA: TGCGCCAGCAGGGACCGGGTCCCGGACGCTGAAGCTTTCTTT
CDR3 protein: CASRDRVPDAEAFF

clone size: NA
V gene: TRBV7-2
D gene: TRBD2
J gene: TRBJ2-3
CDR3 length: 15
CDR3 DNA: TGTGCCAGCAGCTCCAGAGCGGGGAGTACAGATACGCAGTATTTT
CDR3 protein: CASSSRAGSTDTQYF

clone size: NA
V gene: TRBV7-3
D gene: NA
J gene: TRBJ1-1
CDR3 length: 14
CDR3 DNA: TGTGCCAGCAGCCCGCCGGTGGGCTTCACTGAAGCTTTCTTT
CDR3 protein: CASSPPVGFTEAFF

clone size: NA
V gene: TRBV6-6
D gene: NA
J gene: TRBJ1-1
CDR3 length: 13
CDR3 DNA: TGTGCCAGCAGGAGGGCCATGAACACTGAAGCTTTCTTT
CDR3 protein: CASRRAMNTEAFF

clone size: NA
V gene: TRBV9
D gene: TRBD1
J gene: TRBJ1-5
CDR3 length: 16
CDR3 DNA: TGTGCCAGCAGCGTAGAGGGACAGATCCGGAATCAGCCCCAGCATTTT
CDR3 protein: CASSVEGQIRNQPQHF

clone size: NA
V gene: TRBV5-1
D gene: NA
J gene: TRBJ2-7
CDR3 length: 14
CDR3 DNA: TGCGCCAGCAGCTTGACCAACAAGCCCTACGAGCAGTACTTC
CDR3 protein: CASSLTNKPYEQYF

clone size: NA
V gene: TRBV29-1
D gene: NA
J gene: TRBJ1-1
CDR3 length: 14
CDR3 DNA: TGCAGCGTTGAAGGGGGGAGAGCGGACACTGAAGCTTTCTTT
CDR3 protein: CSVEGGRADTEAFF

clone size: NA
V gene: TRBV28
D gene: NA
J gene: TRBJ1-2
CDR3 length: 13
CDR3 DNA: TGTGCCAGCAGTTTATACAGGAACTATGGCTACACCTTC
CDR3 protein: CASSLYRNYGYTF

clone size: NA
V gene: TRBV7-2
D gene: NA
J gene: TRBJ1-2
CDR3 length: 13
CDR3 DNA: TGTGCCAGCAGCTTAGGGGACACGGTCGGCTACACCTTC
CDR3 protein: CASSLGDTVGYTF

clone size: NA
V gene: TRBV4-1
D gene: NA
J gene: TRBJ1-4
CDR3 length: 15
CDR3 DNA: TGCGCCAGCAGCCATTTACAGGGAGGTGATGAAAAACTGTTTTTT
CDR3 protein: CASSHLQGGDEKLFF

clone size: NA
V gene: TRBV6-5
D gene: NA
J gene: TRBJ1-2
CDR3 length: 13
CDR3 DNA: TGTGCCAGCAGTTACTCGCGGGCCTATGGCTACACCTTC
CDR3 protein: CASSYSRAYGYTF

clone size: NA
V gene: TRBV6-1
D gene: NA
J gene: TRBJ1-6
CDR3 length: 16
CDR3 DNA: TGTGCCAGCAGTGAACTGGGGGGCACCAGAAATTCACCCCTCCACTTT
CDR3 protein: CASSELGGTRNSPLHF

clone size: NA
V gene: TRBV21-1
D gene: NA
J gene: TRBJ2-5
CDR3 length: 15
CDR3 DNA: TGTGCCAGCAGCGTCCGGGACAGGTGTCGGAAGACCCAGTACTTC
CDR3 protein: CASSVRDRCRKTQYF

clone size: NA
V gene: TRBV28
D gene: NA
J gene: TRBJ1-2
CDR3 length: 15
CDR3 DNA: TGTGCCAGCAGTCCCCCCGGGTCGATCCCGGGTGGCTACACCTTC
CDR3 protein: CASSPPGSIPGGYTF

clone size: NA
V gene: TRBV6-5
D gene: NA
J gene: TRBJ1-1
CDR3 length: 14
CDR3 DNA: TGTGCCAGCAGTTATCAACCGGGGCCGACTGAAGCTTTCTTT
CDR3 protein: CASSYQPGPTEAFF

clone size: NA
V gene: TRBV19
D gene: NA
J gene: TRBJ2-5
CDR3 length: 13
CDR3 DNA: TGTGCCACCCTGGAGAACGGACAAGAGACCCAGTACTTC
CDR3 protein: CATLENGQETQYF

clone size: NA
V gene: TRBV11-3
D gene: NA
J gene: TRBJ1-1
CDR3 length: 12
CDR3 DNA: TGTGCCAGCAGCCCAGGGGCCACTGAAGCTTTCTTT
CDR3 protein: CASSPGATEAFF

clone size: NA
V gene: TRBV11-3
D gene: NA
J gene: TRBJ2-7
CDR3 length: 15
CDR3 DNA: TGTGCCAGCAGCGACGTTAGGCTTCGAAGCGCCGAGCAGTACTTC
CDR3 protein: CASSDVRLRSAEQYF

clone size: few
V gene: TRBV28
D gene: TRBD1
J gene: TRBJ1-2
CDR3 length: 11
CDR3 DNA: TGTGCCAGCCAGGGGGCACGGGGCTACACCTTC
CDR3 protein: CASQGARGYTF

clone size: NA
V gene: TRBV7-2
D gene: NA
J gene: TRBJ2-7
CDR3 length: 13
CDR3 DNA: TGTGCCAGCAGCTTAGCGTCCACTGGAGAGCAGTACTTC
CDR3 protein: CASSLASTGEQYF

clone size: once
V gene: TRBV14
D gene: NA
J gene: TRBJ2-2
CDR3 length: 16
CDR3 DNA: TGTGCCAGCAGCCAACTGGGGAGGACGAACACCGGGGAGCTGTTTTTT
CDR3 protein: CASSQLGRTNTGELFF

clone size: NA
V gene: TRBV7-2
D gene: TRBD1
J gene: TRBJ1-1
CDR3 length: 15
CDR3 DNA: TGTGCCAGCAGCCACCCGGGACAGGGGTCTACTGAAGCTTTCTTT
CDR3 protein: CASSHPGQGSTEAFF

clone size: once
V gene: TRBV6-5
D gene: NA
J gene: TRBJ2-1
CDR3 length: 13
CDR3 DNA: TGTGCCAGCACCTATGGGGCGGGCAATGAGCAGTTCTTC
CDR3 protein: CASTYGAGNEQFF

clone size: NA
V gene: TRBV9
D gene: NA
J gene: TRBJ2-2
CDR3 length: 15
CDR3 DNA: TGTGCCAGCAGCGTAGCCCCCTTGAACACCGGGGAGCTGTTTTTT
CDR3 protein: CASSVAPLNTGELFF

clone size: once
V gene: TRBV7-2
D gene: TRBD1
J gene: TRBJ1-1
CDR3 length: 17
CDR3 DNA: TGTGCCAGCAGCTCCACAACTGACAGGGATTGGGGCACTGAAGCTTTCTTT
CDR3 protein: CASSSTTDRDWGTEAFF

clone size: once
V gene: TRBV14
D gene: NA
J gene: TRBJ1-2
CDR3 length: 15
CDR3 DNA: TGTGCCAGCAGCCAATTGGGCCAGGCTAACTATGGCTACACCTTC
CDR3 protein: CASSQLGQANYGYTF

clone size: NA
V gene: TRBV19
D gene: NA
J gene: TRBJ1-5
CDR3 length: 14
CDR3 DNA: TGTGCCAGTAGTATAACAGATAGCAATCAGCCCCAGCATTTT
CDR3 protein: CASSITDSNQPQHF

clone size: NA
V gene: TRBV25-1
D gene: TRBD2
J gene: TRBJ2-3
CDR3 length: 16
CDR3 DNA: TGTGCCAGCAGTGGCCCCACTAGCGGGAGCACAGATACGCAGTATTTT
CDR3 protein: CASSGPTSGSTDTQYF

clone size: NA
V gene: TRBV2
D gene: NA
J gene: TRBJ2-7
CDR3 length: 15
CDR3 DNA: TGTGCCAGCACCGTGGGGGACCTCGGGATCTACGAGCAGTACTTC
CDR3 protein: CASTVGDLGIYEQYF

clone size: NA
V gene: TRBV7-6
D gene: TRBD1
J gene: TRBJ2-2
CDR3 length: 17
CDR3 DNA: TGTGCCAGCAGCGCCGGGACAGGGGGTCAGGGCACCGGGGAGCTGTTTTTT
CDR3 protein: CASSAGTGGQGTGELFF

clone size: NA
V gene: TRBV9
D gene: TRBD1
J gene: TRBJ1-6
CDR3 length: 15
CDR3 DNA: TGTGCCAGCAGCGTAGGGGACAGGGACGTTTCACCCCTCCACTTT
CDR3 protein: CASSVGDRDVSPLHF

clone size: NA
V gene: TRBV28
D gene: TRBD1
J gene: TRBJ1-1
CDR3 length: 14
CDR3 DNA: TGTGCCAGCAGTTACAGGGGGCGGCGCACTGAAGCTTTCTTT
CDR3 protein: CASSYRGRRTEAFF

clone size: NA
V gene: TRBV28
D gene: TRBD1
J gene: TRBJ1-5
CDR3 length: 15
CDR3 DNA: TGTGCCAGCCATATAGGGGGCCCCCAATATCAGCCCCAGCATTTT
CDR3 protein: CASHIGGPQYQPQHF

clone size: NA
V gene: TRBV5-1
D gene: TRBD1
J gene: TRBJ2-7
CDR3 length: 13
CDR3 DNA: TGCGCCAGCGCAAGGGACAGCCCCTACGAGCAGTACTTC
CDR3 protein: CASARDSPYEQYF

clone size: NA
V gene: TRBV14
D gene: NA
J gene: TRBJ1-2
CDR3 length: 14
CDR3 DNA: TGTGCCAGCAGCCAAGGTGGAAGGGCCTATGGCTACACCTTC
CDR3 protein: CASSQGGRAYGYTF

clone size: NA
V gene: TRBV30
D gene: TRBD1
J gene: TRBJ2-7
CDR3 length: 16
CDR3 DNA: TGTGCCTGGAGTACCCCGGGACAGGGGCACTCCTACGAGCAGTACTTC
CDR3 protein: CAWSTPGQGHSYEQYF

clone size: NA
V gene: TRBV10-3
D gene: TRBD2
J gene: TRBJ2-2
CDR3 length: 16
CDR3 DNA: TGTGCCGTCAGTGATTTCCCGGGGGGGCGCGGCGGGGAGCTGTTTTTT
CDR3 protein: CAVSDFPGGRGGELFF

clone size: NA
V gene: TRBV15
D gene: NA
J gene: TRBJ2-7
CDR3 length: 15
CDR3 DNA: TGTGCCACCAGCAGCATAGACAGGAGCTCCTACGAGCAGTACTTC
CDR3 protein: CATSSIDRSSYEQYF

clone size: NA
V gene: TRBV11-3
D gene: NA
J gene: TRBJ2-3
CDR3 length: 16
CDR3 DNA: TGTGCCAGCAGCTTAGGGCTAGCCCCCCGCACAGATACGCAGTATTTT
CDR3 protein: CASSLGLAPRTDTQYF

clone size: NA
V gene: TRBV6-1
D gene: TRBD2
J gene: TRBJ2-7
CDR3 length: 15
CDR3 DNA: TGTGCCAGCAGTGAAACTAGCGGGGGCTCCTACGAGCAGTACTTC
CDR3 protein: CASSETSGGSYEQYF

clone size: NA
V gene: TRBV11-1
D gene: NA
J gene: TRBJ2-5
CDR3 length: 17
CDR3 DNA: TGTGCCAGCAGCTTAGGAGAACCTCGGGCTACCAAAGAGACCCAGTACTTC
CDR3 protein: CASSLGEPRATKETQYF